A selection of T cell receptor beta chains follows, all from one sample in a study of CD8+ T cells in alopecia areata. Using immunoSEQ multiplex PCR, the repertoire was profiled, and TCRdb retains in-frame clones only, with some absent. The data contain about 14,000 clones, around three fifths of them singletons. The sample taken for sequencing was CD4+ Tregs sorted from blood. All receptors come from a human donor with alopecia areata. Each CDR3 is given with its conserved first and last residue. A D gene is named only where the DNA matches it firmly. A clone size is listed for some rows: how often the clone was seen (once, few, many), or a class if it is expanded.

TRBJ2-7 14 NA NA TRBV5-1 CASSLGGQGYEQYF TGCGCCAGCAGCTTGGGCGGGCAGGGCTACGAGCAGTACTTC
TRBJ2-1 15 NA NA TRBV6-1 CASRPGQVYYNEQFF TGTGCCAGCAGACCCGGGCAGGTGTATTACAATGAGCAGTTCTTC
TRBJ2-6 15 NA NA TRBV7-3 CASSFGRAGANVLTF TGTGCCAGCAGCTTCGGGCGCGCTGGGGCCAACGTCCTGACTTTC
TRBJ1-4 14 NA NA TRBV7-9 CASSLATGSGKLFF TGTGCCAGCAGCTTAGCTACAGGATCGGGAAAACTGTTTTTT
TRBJ1-5 17 NA NA TRBV23-1 CASSQSKAEYSNQPQHF TGCGCCAGCAGTCAATCGAAGGCAGAATATAGCAATCAGCCCCAGCATTTT
TRBJ1-5 15 NA once TRBV5-6 CASSRTGAGGQPQHF TGTGCCAGCAGCAGGACGGGGGCCGGGGGCCAACCCCAGCATTTT
TRBJ2-1 16 NA NA TRBV5-1 CASSLAFRSSDNEQFF TGCGCCAGCAGCTTGGCCTTCCGGTCTTCTGACAATGAGCAGTTCTTC
TRBJ1-2 14 NA NA TRBV7-8 CASSLQGGLYGYTF TGTGCCAGCAGCTTACAAGGGGGTCTCTATGGCTACACCTTC
TRBJ1-5 14 NA NA TRBV28 CASSLAADNQPQHF TGTGCCAGCAGTTTGGCGGCAGACAATCAGCCCCAGCATTTT
TRBJ2-7 16 NA NA TRBV5-1 CASSLGQGAGFYEQYF TGCGCCAGCAGCTTGGGGCAGGGTGCTGGCTTCTACGAGCAGTACTTC
TRBJ2-1 15 NA few TRBV6-5 CASSRDFSSYNEQFF TGTGCCAGCAGTCGTGACTTTAGCTCCTACAATGAGCAGTTCTTC
TRBJ2-3 12 NA medium-sized TRBV7-9 CASRPTGDTQYF TGTGCCAGCAGACCTACAGGGGATACGCAGTATTTT
TRBJ2-5 12 NA NA TRBV5-1 CASSWDQETQYF TGCGCCAGCAGCTGGGACCAAGAGACCCAGTACTTC
TRBJ2-2 16 TRBD1 few TRBV5-8 CASSLRQGVYSGELFF TGTGCCAGCAGCTTACGACAGGGGGTTTACAGCGGGGAGCTGTTTTTT
TRBJ1-1 15 NA few TRBV18 CASSPQHQGYTEAFF TGTGCCAGCTCACCACAACATCAGGGCTACACTGAAGCTTTCTTT
TRBJ2-1 17 TRBD2 NA TRBV7-3 CASSLSVGLAGDNEQFF TGTGCCAGCAGCTTAAGTGTGGGACTAGCGGGTGACAATGAGCAGTTCTTC
TRBJ2-1 13 NA few TRBV27 CASSFSSYNEQFF TGTGCCAGCAGTTTCAGCTCCTACAATGAGCAGTTCTTC
TRBJ1-2 17 TRBD1 NA TRBV2 CASSQPGTGFGNYGYTF TGTGCCAGCAGTCAACCCGGGACAGGGTTCGGGAACTATGGCTACACCTTC
TRBJ2-3 11 NA few TRBV18 CASSNTDTQYF TGTGCCAGCTCAAACACAGATACGCAGTATTTT
TRBJ2-3 16 NA NA TRBV9 CASSLGAMTNTDTQYF TGTGCCAGCAGCCTCGGAGCGATGACCAACACAGATACGCAGTATTTT
TRBJ1-2 14 NA few TRBV7-9 CASSPGPMVYGYTF TGTGCCAGCAGCCCGGGACCTATGGTTTATGGCTACACCTTC
TRBJ2-1 19 TRBD2 NA TRBV27 CASSLSGTSGRLSYNEQFF TGTGCCAGCAGTTTATCGGGGACTAGCGGGAGATTATCCTACAATGAGCAGTTCTTC
TRBJ1-5 14 NA few TRBV4-1 CASSRMDSTQPQHF TGCGCCAGCAGCCGCATGGACTCTACCCAGCCCCAGCATTTT
TRBJ2-3 19 NA NA TRBV5-1 CASSTSGEVPSRGTDTQYF TGCGCCAGCAGCACCTCGGGAGAGGTCCCCTCTCGTGGCACAGATACGCAGTATTTT
TRBJ1-1 17 NA once TRBV5-1 CASSPRAGTILNTEAFF TGCGCCAGCAGCCCCCGGGCAGGTACAATTTTGAACACTGAAGCTTTCTTT
TRBJ2-1 13 NA NA TRBV2 CASSEWGTNAQFF TGTGCCAGCAGTGAATGGGGGACAAATGCTCAGTTCTTC
TRBJ2-1 13 TRBD1 NA TRBV7-8 CASSFGQGMEQFF TGTGCCAGCAGCTTTGGACAGGGAATGGAGCAGTTCTTC
TRBJ1-1 11 NA NA TRBV29-1 CSVVSLAEAFF TGCAGCGTTGTTAGTCTCGCTGAAGCTTTCTTT
TRBJ2-3 15 TRBD1 NA TRBV28 CASSSDRGYTDTQYF TGTGCCAGCAGTTCGGACAGGGGTTACACAGATACGCAGTATTTT
TRBJ2-1 17 NA NA TRBV5-1 CASSLVEGLWGHNEQFF TGCGCCAGCAGCTTGGTGGAGGGCCTCTGGGGACACAATGAGCAGTTCTTC
TRBJ1-4 14 NA few TRBV19 CASSPGYRSEKLFF TGTGCCAGTAGCCCCGGGTATAGGAGTGAAAAACTGTTTTTT
TRBJ2-1 15 TRBD2 NA TRBV5-1 CASGLRTSRYNEQFF TGCGCCAGCGGCTTGCGGACTAGCCGTTACAATGAGCAGTTCTTC
TRBJ1-2 13 TRBD1 NA TRBV19 CASSRDRLYGYTF TGTGCCAGTAGTAGGGACAGGTTGTATGGCTACACCTTC
TRBJ1-4 15 NA NA TRBV11-2 CASSPRGGIPEKLFF TGTGCCAGCAGCCCCCGGGGAGGCATCCCGGAAAAACTGTTTTTT
TRBJ2-7 15 TRBD2 few TRBV4-1 CASSQEGLAGHEQYF TGCGCCAGCAGCCAAGAAGGACTAGCGGGTCACGAGCAGTACTTC
TRBJ2-2 13 TRBD1 NA TRBV11-2 CASSPDRVGELFF TGTGCCAGCAGCCCAGACAGGGTCGGGGAGCTGTTTTTT
TRBJ1-1 16 NA NA TRBV11-1 CASSSALTGRNTEAFF TGTGCCAGCAGCTCTGCCCTGACAGGACGGAACACTGAAGCTTTCTTT
TRBJ2-1 11 NA NA TRBV10-3 CAGGAKDEQFF TGTGCCGGGGGAGCTAAAGATGAGCAGTTCTTC
TRBJ2-1 11 TRBD1 NA TRBV5-1 CASRRDRGQFF TGCGCCAGCCGTCGGGACAGGGGGCAGTTCTTC
TRBJ2-3 16 TRBD2 medium-sized TRBV5-1 CASSRSGSGRRGTQYF TGCGCCAGCAGCCGATCCGGTAGCGGGAGAAGGGGTACGCAGTATTTT